The subject of this entry is one TCR beta chain. In its sample, this clonotype was seen a few times. It has no known antigen specificity. No per-base quality is available; no much larger clone lies one base away. The data were obtained in a study of response to subunit inactivated influenza vaccine (dated by TCRdb to between 2017 and 2018). A note on the overall study: To follow how T cells responded to a trivalent subunit inactivated influenza vaccine, the researchers relied on deep quantitative profiling of the T cell receptor repertoire. The paper's findings and limits, for the study overall: It was suggested by the authors that each seasonal influenza vaccination may recruit only a limited number of new T cells.

Its CDR3 holds 15 amino acids, cysteine through phenylalanine. Only the CDR3 part of the read is kept: 45 bases, read in frame from the first base. CDR1 and CDR2 (DFQATT, SNEGSKA) derive from the germline V gene (reference sequence). V sheds 1 base and J sheds 2 bases, leaving 14 bases between their ends. Library method: RT-PCR. These reads were obtained on an Illumina HiSeq 2500. TCRdb's own reprocessing of the public reads used fastp at Q25 and MiXCR and kept productive beta chains. Entries that share a CDR3 protein sequence are merged under the most common genes and DNA. Across this sample there are 600,000 to 850,000 distinct CDR3 sequences, with 12% to 15% seen only once. 7.6% of the sample belongs to the ten largest clones.

Here the sequenced sample was PBMCs from blood, taken around 14 days before vaccination. This receptor chain uses TRBV20-1 and TRBJ2-5; perhaps TRBD2 is the D gene, with 6 bases matching. This receptor was taken from a man aged 45 to 65 who received an inactivated influenza vaccine. Donor details come from another sample of the same person, matched by shared clones. The CDR3 sequence is CSARGGVGSQETQYF. The nucleotide sequence is TGCAGTGCTAGAGGGGGGGTAGGATCACAAGAGACCCAGTACTTC.